Listed here are 29 T cell receptor beta chains from one sample, sequenced in a study of neurological immune-mediated disorders. Via MiXCR, TCRdb re-called the 5' RACE reads, giving one row per CDR3 protein. In the table there are roughly 100,000 distinct CDR3 sequences, roughly 4% of which are singletons. Sequencing was carried out using PBMCs. The receptors were gathered from a woman aged 18-29 years with multiple sclerosis.

This clonotype showed up many times. The V gene is TRBV5-1, the J gene TRBJ1-4, with D perhaps TRBD1 (5 bases). With 4 bases removed from V and 0 bases from J, the gap between germline ends came to 10 bases. Germline V gene lookup returns CDR1 SGHRS and CDR2 YFSETQ. This CDR3 has 15 residues. The DNA for the CDR3 is TGCGCCAGCAGCGACGGACAAGCAACTAATGAAAAACTGTTTTTT. It codes for CASSDGQATNEKLFF.

Many counts were recorded for this clonotype. The V call is TRBV7-2, the J call TRBJ2-3, with TRBD2 identical over 9 bases. From germline, CDR1 is SGHTA and CDR2 FQGNSA. V trimming: 1 base; J trimming: 2 bases; junction bases outside the gene matches: 7. This CDR3 has 17 amino acids. CDR3 in DNA: TGTGCCAGCAGCTTAGGATCTAGCGGGACCCACACAGATACGCAGTATTTT. Protein product: CASSLGSSGTHTDTQYF.

This clonotype was detected ten times or more. The chain carries TRBV20-1 and TRBJ2-2, with no clear D. This CDR3 has 13 amino acids. Trimming stripped 6 bases from V and 6 bases from J, with 14 bases between. CDR1 is DFQATT and CDR2 is SNEGSKA in the germline V gene (reference sequence). CDR3 bases: TGCAGTGCACCTCGTTCTGCGGCCGGGGAGCTGTTTTTT. This sequence encodes CSAPRSAAGELFF.

In this sample, this clonotype turned up many times. The chain recombines TRBV12-3 or TRBV12-4 with TRBJ1-4; D gene ambiguous. V lost 5 bases and J 2 bases, leaving 9 bases between the germline ends. The CDR3 length is 14 residues. The CDR3 DNA is TGTGCCAGCAGTCCCCGGGCGACTAATGAAAAACTGTTTTTT. Protein sequence: CASSPRATNEKLFF.

Details on this clonotype: Being one base from a much bigger clone, this may be a read error. The CDR3 coding sequence is TGTGCCAGCATCCGCGATGTGTCAACCAGCTCCTACGAGCAGTACTTC. Its translation is CASIRDVSTSSYEQYF. The chain links TRBV3-1 to TRBJ2-7; unclear D gene. Germline-derived CDR1 and CDR2 are LGHDT and YNNKEL (reference sequence). The germline V and J ends were trimmed by 7 bases and 0 bases, with 19 bases remaining between them. CDR3 size: 16 residues.

In this sample, this clonotype turned up many times. This chain links TRBV5-6 with TRBJ2-2; D perhaps matches TRBD1 (6 bases). Trimming took 2 bases from V and 4 from J, leaving 15 bases between them. The germline V gene has CDR1 SGHDT and CDR2 YYEEEE. The CDR3 runs 16 residues. The CDR3 sequence: CASSFLRQGSTGELFF. The CDR3 DNA follows: TGTGCCAGCAGCTTCTTGCGGCAGGGGAGCACCGGGGAGCTGTTTTTT.

This clonotype was counted many times. This sequence joins TRBV21-1 and TRBJ1-2; the table's D gene call, TRBD1, was not cross checked with the DNA. TRBV21-1 is assigned pseudogene status. The CDR3 length is 14 residues. CDR3 residues: CASSFTGGGYGYTF. The CDR3 bases are TGTGCCAGCAGCTTTACAGGGGGCGGCTATGGCTACACCTTC.

This chain uses TRBV5-1 with TRBJ2-1, with no clear D. The CDR3 loop spans 13 amino acids. The ends were cut back, 5 bases at V and 9 bases at J, with 15 bases in the middle. Germline V CDR1 and CDR2: SGHRS, YFSETQ. This chain's CDR3 is CASRGYIVSEQFF. The CDR3 bases are TGCGCCAGCAGGGGTTATATTGTGAGTGAGCAGTTCTTC.

This clonotype was detected ten times or more. This rearrangement joins TRBV20-1 to TRBJ1-1, with D possibly matching TRBD1 (6 bases). Trimming took 5 bases from V and 2 from J, leaving 18 bases between them. CDR1 is DFQATT, CDR2 SNEGSKA, per germline (reference sequence). The CDR3 covers 15 residues. The DNA of the CDR3 is TGCAGTGCTGACCCTATGGACAGTTTAAACACTGAAGCTTTCTTT. Protein product: CSADPMDSLNTEAFF.

This clonotype was observed many times. The CDR3, as DNA: TGTGCCAGCAGCTTTAGGCCAGGGGGCTTTCAAGAGACCCAGTACTTC. This codes for CASSFRPGGFQETQYF. V gene TRBV5-6 combines with J gene TRBJ2-5; 8 nucleotides line up with TRBD1. The V and J ends lost 2 bases and 2 bases, in that order; junction bases with no gene match: 8. This CDR3 is built from 16 residues. Germline V CDR1 and CDR2: SGHDT, YYEEEE.

In its sample, this clonotype was seen many times. The chain links TRBV20-1 to TRBJ1-2, with 7 bases lining up with TRBD1. Trimming removed 5 bases from V and 1 base from J; junction bases left unmatched: 7. Germline CDR1 is DFQATT and CDR2 is SNEGSKA (reference sequence). The CDR3 runs 14 residues. In DNA, the CDR3 is TGCAGTGCTGCCCGACAGGGAATTAACTATGGCTACACCTTC. Translation: CSAARQGINYGYTF.

This clonotype was seen many times. The chain is built from TRBV7-9 and TRBJ1-1; perhaps TRBD1 as D (5 bases). This CDR3 has 14 residues. V was cut by 3 bases and J by 4 bases, with 12 bases left in between. Germline V gene lookup returns CDR1 SEHNR and CDR2 FQNEAQ (reference sequence). The CDR3 DNA is TGTGCCAGCAGCTTTCGGTCAGGGATCACTGAAGCTTTCTTT. It translates to CASSFRSGITEAFF. Full variable domain (outside the CDR3, taken from reference TRBV7-9 and TRBJ1-1): DTGVSQNPRHKITKRGQNVTFRCDPISEHNRLYWYRQTLGQGPEFLTYFQNEAQLEKSRLLSDRFSAERPKGSFSTLEIQRTEQGDSAMYLCASSFRSGITEAFFGQGTRLTVV.

There are many counts of this clonotype. This chain links TRBV5-6 with TRBJ2-3; TRBD2 matches at 9 bases. V trimming: 0 bases; J trimming: 9 bases; junction bases outside the gene matches: 11. The CDR3 length is 16 residues. Looked up from germline, CDR1 is SGHDT and CDR2 is YYEEEE. CDR3 nucleotide sequence: TGTGCCAGCAGCTTGGCCGCGTCTAGCGGGATGATAACGCAGTATTTT. Amino acids: CASSLAASSGMITQYF.

This clonotype showed up many times. The chain carries TRBV5-1 and TRBJ2-2; 9 bases line up with TRBD2. The CDR3 runs to 15 residues. Trimming took 2 bases from V and 4 from J; bases not matched to a gene: 3. CDR1 SGHRS and CDR2 YFSETQ come from the germline V gene. The DNA for the CDR3 is TGCGCCAGCAGCTTTCTAGCGGGGATCACCGGGGAGCTGTTTTTT. It codes for CASSFLAGITGELFF.

This clonotype was observed many times. The rearrangement uses TRBV20-1 and TRBJ2-7; TRBD1 or TRBD2 may be the D gene (7 bases each). This CDR3 comprises 15 residues. V lost 1 base and J 3 bases, leaving 16 bases between the germline ends. CDR1 DFQATT and CDR2 SNEGSKA come from the germline V gene (reference sequence). The CDR3 region is CSARAGGAKYYEQYF. Here the CDR3 DNA reads TGCAGTGCTAGAGCAGGGGGGGCGAAGTACTACGAGCAGTACTTC.

This clonotype has at least ten counts. J is TRBJ1-2 and V is TRBV2; D ambiguous. The CDR3 totals 14 residues. Germline V gene data show CDR1 as SNHLY and CDR2 as FYNNEI. Trimming took off 8 bases at V and 2 bases at J, with 15 bases between the two ends. CDR3 residues: CASSAGGTNYGYTF. Written as DNA, the CDR3 is TGTGCCAGCTCTGCCGGTGGAACAAACTATGGCTACACCTTC.

In this sample, this clonotype turned up many times. V is TRBV12-3 or TRBV12-4 and J is TRBJ1-5, with 7 bases that match TRBD1. The CDR3 spans 15 residues. J lost 10 bases, V lost 7 bases, and 16 bases had no gene match. The CDR3 is CASTQTGFTRAPQHF. The CDR3 DNA reads TGTGCCAGCACCCAGACAGGGTTTACCAGAGCCCCCCAGCATTTT.

There are many counts of this clonotype. The chain employs TRBV6-6 and TRBJ2-1, with D hard to call. There are 13 residues in the CDR3. Germline V lookup: CDR1 MNHNY, CDR2 SVGAGI (reference sequence). Trimming took off 0 bases at V and 8 bases at J, with 8 bases between the two ends. The DNA of the CDR3 is TGTGCCAGCAGTTACTCGATGGTGTATGAGCAGTTCTTC. Translating it yields CASSYSMVYEQFF.

This clonotype was picked up many times. The CDR3 sequence is CSAEGLAGGLSTDTQYF. The CDR3 bases are TGCAGTGCTGAGGGACTAGCGGGGGGGTTGAGCACAGATACGCAGTATTTT. This chain joins TRBV20-1 and TRBJ2-3; 16 bases match TRBD2. Germline V lookup: CDR1 DFQATT, CDR2 SNEGSKA (reference sequence). Trimming cost V 5 bases and J 0 bases; bases outside gene matches: 5. This CDR3 has 17 residues.

The table lists this clonotype with many counts. The rearrangement joins TRBV5-1 to TRBJ2-1, with D tentatively TRBD2 (5 bases). The CDR3 spans 11 residues. V gave up 2 bases and J gave up 10 bases, with 7 bases separating them. Per the germline V gene, CDR1 is SGHRS and CDR2 is YFSETQ. CDR3 residues: CASSFGGEQFF. DNA for the CDR3: TGCGCCAGCAGCTTTGGAGGCGAGCAGTTCTTC.

This clonotype was seen at least ten times. This chain links TRBV9 with TRBJ2-3; D is uncertain. With 1 base removed from V and 6 bases from J, the gap between germline ends came to 9 bases. The CDR3 runs to 13 residues. Germline V gene sequence: CDR1 SGDLS, CDR2 YYNGEE. CDR3 amino acids: CASSVSLLDTQYF. The DNA for the CDR3 is TGTGCCAGCAGCGTAAGTTTGTTGGATACGCAGTATTTT.

This clonotype was recorded many times. The chain recombines TRBV6-1 with TRBJ1-5; 8 bases map to TRBD1. There are 13 residues in the CDR3. J gave up 7 bases and V 7 bases, and 6 bases lay outside the gene matches. Germline V gene lookup returns CDR1 MNHNS and CDR2 SASEGT. In DNA form, the CDR3 reads TGTGCCAGCATCACAGGGGGGGGCCAGCCCCAGCATTTT. This translates into CASITGGGQPQHF.

This clonotype was recorded at least ten times. V and J are TRBV5-1 and TRBJ2-1; 12 bases are shared with TRBD2. The CDR3 runs to 16 residues. Unmatched junction bases numbered 3, after V lost 1 base and J lost 4 bases. Per germline, CDR1 SGHRS and CDR2 YFSETQ. The CDR3 DNA is TGCGCCAGCAGCTTGCGTACTAGCGGGGGGTACAATGAGCAGTTCTTC. It translates to CASSLRTSGGYNEQFF.

This clonotype was counted at least ten times. The chain employs TRBV20-1 and TRBJ1-2, with D possibly matching TRBD1 (5 bases). This CDR3 is 13 amino acids long. V lost 5 bases, J lost 4 bases, and 14 bases lay in between. The germline CDR1 and CDR2 sequences are DFQATT and SNEGSKA (reference sequence). CDR3 amino acids: CSAETSGAYGYTF. Written as DNA, the CDR3 is TGCAGTGCTGAGACCTCCGGGGCCTATGGCTACACCTTC.

There are many counts of this clonotype. This rearrangement joins TRBV20-1 to TRBJ2-7; 11 bases map to TRBD1. There are 15 residues in the CDR3. V gave up 0 bases and J gave up 5 bases; unmatched junction bases: 6. Germline V gene sequence: CDR1 DFQATT, CDR2 SNEGSKA (reference sequence). The CDR3 nucleotides read TGCAGTGCTAGAGATGGACAGGGGGCTATAAACGAGCAGTACTTC. Translated: CSARDGQGAINEQYF.

The genes are TRBV29-1 and TRBJ2-3; 8 nucleotides line up with TRBD2. Germline CDR1 SQVTM, CDR2 ANQGSEA. CDR3 length: 14 residues. The V and J ends lost 4 bases and 4 bases, in that order; junction bases with no gene match: 7. The CDR3 region has the DNA TGCAGCGTTGGAAGTAGCGGGACTGCAGATACGCAGTATTTT. The encoded protein is CSVGSSGTADTQYF.

This clonotype was counted many times. This chain connects TRBV29-1 to TRBJ1-2, with 9 bases lining up with TRBD1. Germline loops: CDR1 SQVTM, CDR2 ANQGSEA. V was pared by 4 bases and J by 5 bases, with 2 bases of the junction left unmatched. The CDR3 contains 12 residues. In DNA, the CDR3 is TGCAGCGTTGGGGGACAGGGATATGGCTACACCTTC. This gives the protein CSVGGQGYGYTF. Supplemented by reference TRBV29-1 and TRBJ1-2, the full variable domain reads SAVISQKPSRDICQRGTSLTIQCQVDSQVTMMFWYRQQPGQSLTLIATANQGSEATYESGFVIDKFPISRPNLTFSTLTVSNMSPEDSSIYLCSVGGQGYGYTFGSGTRLTVV.

This clonotype was counted a few times. The J gene is TRBJ2-5, the V gene TRBV25-1; weak D call: TRBD1 (6 bases). CDR3 length: 16 amino acids. Trimming removed 3 bases from V and 3 bases from J, with 17 bases in between. Germline V lookup: CDR1 MGHDK, CDR2 SYGVNS. The CDR3 protein is CASSDHRRQGKETQYF. The CDR3 DNA reads as TGTGCCAGCAGTGACCACCGCAGGCAGGGGAAAGAGACCCAGTACTTC.

Ten or more counts support this clonotype. This sequence joins TRBV11-2 and TRBJ1-1; 7 nucleotides agree with TRBD1. CDR1 and CDR2 from the germline V gene are SGHAT and FQNNGV. The CDR3 has 14 amino acids. The junction had 7 bases not matched to a gene; V was cut back by 5 bases and J by 4 bases. The CDR3 DNA reads TGTGCCAGCAGCGCGCAACAGGGGAGCACTGAAGCTTTCTTT. Translation: CASSAQQGSTEAFF.